What follows are 27 T cell receptor beta chains derived from one specimen sequenced in a study of blood T cell repertoires in COVID-19. The method was immunoSEQ multiplex PCR; TCRdb's version includes in-frame clones alone and lacks a portion of them. The sample carries fewer than 110,000 clones, approximately 89% recorded once. Sequencing was done on a sample of peripheral blood. These receptors were taken from a woman aged 80 or older in a cohort sampled during active COVID-19.

The chain links TRBV5-8 to TRBJ1-5; 8 nucleotides line up with TRBD1. Trimming took 4 bases from V and 3 from J; bases not matched to a gene: 9. Per the germline V gene, CDR1 is SGHTS and CDR2 is YDEGEE. The CDR3 runs to 16 residues. The DNA for the CDR3 is TGTGCCAGCAGCAGCACCTGGACAGGGTCCAATCAGCCCCAGCATTTT. Its translation: CASSSTWTGSNQPQHF.

The V call is TRBV27, the J call TRBJ1-3; no definite D call. The CDR3 covers 17 residues. Per germline, CDR1 MNHEY and CDR2 SMNVEV (reference sequence). V lost 3 bases to trimming and J lost 0 bases, with 15 bases between them. The CDR3 nucleotides are TGTGCCAGCAGTTTGGGCCTACCATCCATCTCTGGAAACACCATATATTTT. As protein: CASSLGLPSISGNTIYF.

This sequence joins TRBV24-1 and TRBJ2-2; 7 bases map to TRBD1. The ends lost 7 bases at V and 3 bases at J; junction bases unmatched: 4. Germline CDR1 reads KGHDR; CDR2 reads SFDVKD. The CDR3 is 14 amino acids. The CDR3 reads CATSPGQYTGELFF. CDR3 DNA: TGTGCCACCAGCCCGGGACAGTACACCGGGGAGCTGTTTTTT.

The chain joins TRBV6-2 or TRBV6-3 to TRBJ1-4; 8 nucleotides match TRBD1. V lost 2 bases, J lost 4 bases, and 6 bases stayed unmatched. The CDR3 contains 16 residues. The germline V gene encodes CDR1 MNHEY and CDR2 SVGEGT. The CDR3 DNA follows: TGTGCCAGCAGTTACGGGGACAGGAGAAATAATGAAAAACTGTTTTTT. Amino acids: CASSYGDRRNNEKLFF.

The rearrangement uses TRBV18 and TRBJ2-1; TRBD2 aligns across 7 bases. With V trimmed by 3 bases and J by 6 bases, 8 bases remained unmatched. The CDR3 runs to 15 residues. Germline CDR1 reads KGHSH; CDR2 reads LQKENI. CDR3 coding DNA: TGTGCCAGCTCACCCGGGGGAGGGTCCCTCAATGAGCAGTTCTTC. Translation gives CASSPGGGSLNEQFF. Drawing the rest from reference TRBV18 and TRBJ2-1, the complete variable domain is NAGVMQNPRHLVRRRGQEARLRCSPMKGHSHVYWYRQLPEEGLKFMVYLQKENIIDESGMPKERFSAEFPKEGPSILRIQQVVRGDSAAYFCASSPGGGSLNEQFFGPGTRLTVL.

V is TRBV28 and J is TRBJ1-4, with D possibly matching TRBD1 (6 bases). There are 14 residues in the CDR3. V lost 5 bases and J 3 bases, leaving 10 bases between the germline ends. The germline V gene encodes CDR1 MDHEN and CDR2 SYDVKM. In DNA, the CDR3 is TGTGCCAGCAGTCCGGGGGGCCCTAATGAAAAACTGTTTTTT. It is translated as CASSPGGPNEKLFF.

The rearrangement links TRBV19 to TRBJ1-2; no clear D. Germline-derived CDR1 and CDR2 are LNHDA and SQIVND (reference sequence). CDR3 length equals 15 residues. Trimming cost V 5 bases and J 7 bases, with 20 bases left between them. CDR3: CASSSQAAGEGGYTF. The CDR3 DNA is TGTGCCAGTAGTTCCCAAGCGGCCGGGGAGGGTGGCTACACCTTC.

CDR3 amino acids: CASSQGLRLAGLGELFF. The CDR3 DNA sequence: TGTGCCAGCAGCCAGGGACTACGACTAGCGGGGTTAGGGGAGCTGTTTTTT. V is TRBV3-1 (or the pseudogene TRBV3-2) and J is TRBJ2-2, with TRBD2 matching 11 bases. The CDR3 contains 17 residues. The ends lost 3 bases at V and 8 bases at J; junction bases unmatched: 11. Germline loops: CDR1 LGHDT, CDR2 YNNKEL (reference sequence).

J is TRBJ2-1 and V is TRBV5-1; 8 nucleotides match TRBD1. This CDR3 is built from 13 residues. V shed 8 bases, J shed 6 bases, and the junction held 7 bases outside the gene matches. In germline, CDR1 is SGHRS, CDR2 YFSETQ. The CDR3 DNA follows: TGCGCCAGTCGACAGGGGTCGCTCAATGAGCAGTTCTTC. This encodes CASRQGSLNEQFF.

The V call is TRBV11-2, the J call TRBJ2-1; 11 bases are shared with TRBD1. CDR1 is SGHAT and CDR2 is FQNNGV in the germline V gene. The CDR3 consists of 15 residues. The junction had 3 bases not matched to a gene; V was cut back by 6 bases and J by 2 bases. CDR3 DNA: TGTGCCAGCAGTCAGGGACAGGGGGCCTACAATGAGCAGTTCTTC. Translated, it gives CASSQGQGAYNEQFF.

The V call is TRBV6-5, the J call TRBJ1-6, with TRBD1 matching 9 bases. V shed 4 bases, J shed 6 bases, and the junction held 4 bases outside the gene matches. The CDR3 runs 15 residues. Germline V gene data show CDR1 as MNHEY and CDR2 as SVGAGI. The CDR3 region is CASSLGQGLNSPLHF. The CDR3, as DNA: TGTGCCAGCAGTTTGGGACAGGGACTTAATTCACCCCTCCACTTT.

This clone occurred once. This chain connects TRBV15 to TRBJ2-7; TRBD2 might be the D (5 bases). The CDR3 loop spans 16 amino acids. CDR1 and CDR2 from the germline V gene are LNHNV and YYDKDF (reference sequence). V was pared by 0 bases and J by 3 bases, with 15 bases between. DNA of the CDR3: TGTGCCACCAGCAGAGATGCCCTAGCTGGCGGCTACGAGCAGTACTTC. Encoded protein: CATSRDALAGGYEQYF.

The CDR3, as DNA: TGCGCCAGCAGCCAAGAACTAGCGGTTACCTACGAGCAGTACTTC. Protein: CASSQELAVTYEQYF. This chain links TRBV4-1 with TRBJ2-7; 8 positions agree with TRBD2. The germline gives CDR1 MGHRA, CDR2 YSYEKL. This CDR3 contains 15 residues. With V trimmed by 0 bases and J by 2 bases, 3 bases remained unmatched.

The rearrangement joins TRBV14 to TRBJ1-1; D gene uncertain. Per germline, CDR1 SGHDN and CDR2 FVKESK. Trimming shortened V by 2 bases and J by 4 bases, and 11 bases separated the two germline ends. The CDR3 loop spans 14 amino acids. The CDR3: CASSQSPGSTEAFF. The CDR3 nucleotides read TGTGCCAGCAGCCAATCACCGGGGAGCACTGAAGCTTTCTTT.

This clone occurred a few times. The chain employs TRBV6-2 or TRBV6-3 and TRBJ1-1; no firm D call. V was cut by 2 bases and J by 4 bases, with 11 bases left in between. CDR1 and CDR2 (germline): MNHEY, SVGEGT. The CDR3 has 14 residues. The CDR3 DNA reads TGTGCCAGCAGTTACCGGCGGGCCGGCACTGAAGCTTTCTTT. Translated, it gives CASSYRRAGTEAFF.

The chain is built from TRBV27 and TRBJ2-7, with 12 bases fitting TRBD2. The CDR3 runs 15 residues. Germline V CDR1 and CDR2: MNHEY, SMNVEV (reference sequence). V lost 2 bases and J lost 6; bases outside the gene matches: 5. The CDR3 region is CASSLGLAGRIEQYF. The CDR3 coding sequence is TGTGCCAGCAGTTTAGGACTAGCGGGACGGATCGAGCAGTACTTC.

The chain joins TRBV6-2 or TRBV6-3 to TRBJ2-7; 8 nucleotides agree with TRBD1. Germline assignment: CDR1 MNHEY and CDR2 SVGEGT. The ends lost 10 bases at V and 6 bases at J; junction bases unmatched: 11. The CDR3 spans 13 residues. The CDR3 bases are TGTGCCAACAGCCCCTGGCAGGGGGCCGAGCAGTACTTC. Protein: CANSPWQGAEQYF.

This clone was observed a few times. The rearrangement uses TRBV4-1 and TRBJ2-3; the D is unclear. The CDR3 has 16 residues. V lost 2 bases and J 2 bases, leaving 14 bases between the germline ends. CDR1 and CDR2 (germline): MGHRA, YSYEKL. CDR3 DNA: TGCGCCAGCAGCCAACATGGAGTGACCTACACAGATACGCAGTATTTT. It translates to CASSQHGVTYTDTQYF.

The J gene is TRBJ2-2, the V gene TRBV14; 7 nucleotides align to TRBD2. The V and J ends lost 5 bases and 3 bases, in that order; junction bases with no gene match: 9. This CDR3 contains 16 residues. CDR1 and CDR2 from the germline V gene are SGHDN and FVKESK. The CDR3 DNA is TGTGCCAGCAGCTATTGGGGCGGGAGTCACACCGGGGAGCTGTTTTTT. Its protein is CASSYWGGSHTGELFF.

CDR3 coding DNA: TGTGCCAGCAGCTACCCGGGAAGATATGGCTACACCTTC. Amino acids: CASSYPGRYGYTF. The chain links TRBV3-1 (or the pseudogene TRBV3-2) to TRBJ1-2; D uncertain. CDR1 and CDR2 (germline): LGHDT, YNNKEL (reference sequence). This CDR3 spans 13 amino acids. V was shortened by 5 bases and J by 5 bases, with 12 bases between the two germline ends.

The chain employs TRBV19 and TRBJ1-4, with 9 nucleotides matching TRBD1. CDR3 length: 18 amino acids. V trimming: 3 bases; J trimming: 8 bases; junction bases outside the gene matches: 16. In germline, CDR1 is LNHDA, CDR2 SQIVND (reference sequence). The CDR3 region is CASSIVSGTGLGREKLFF. CDR3 DNA sequence: TGTGCCAGTAGTATCGTTTCCGGGACAGGGTTAGGACGGGAAAAACTGTTTTTT.

The V call is TRBV2, the J call TRBJ2-7; maybe TRBD1 (6 bases). V was pared by 4 bases and J by 5 bases, with 12 bases between. This CDR3 is 13 amino acids long. Germline CDR1 SNHLY, CDR2 FYNNEI. The CDR3 sequence is CASSGQVSNEQYF. The CDR3 DNA follows: TGTGCCAGCAGTGGACAGGTTTCAAACGAGCAGTACTTC.

The gene calls are TRBV3-1 (or the pseudogene TRBV3-2) and TRBJ2-4; the match to TRBD2 covers 8 bases. With V trimmed by 4 bases and J by 1 base, 12 bases remained unmatched. CDR3 size: 18 residues. Germline V gene sequence: CDR1 LGHDT, CDR2 YNNKEL (reference sequence). CDR3 bases: TGTGCCAGCAGCCTCACACTTAGCGGGATAGTGGCCAAAAACATTCAGTACTTC. This codes for CASSLTLSGIVAKNIQYF.

The chain recombines TRBV5-5 with TRBJ2-5; unclear D gene. Looked up from germline, CDR1 is SGHKS and CDR2 is YYEKEE (reference sequence). CDR3 length: 15 residues. The V and J ends lost 4 bases and 0 bases respectively, with 13 bases between them. The DNA for the CDR3 is TGTGCCAGCAGCCGAGGCGGAACTTACCAAGAGACCCAGTACTTC. It codes for CASSRGGTYQETQYF.

V usage is TRBV27 and J usage is TRBJ1-2; D may be TRBD1 (6 bases). The germline gives CDR1 MNHEY, CDR2 SMNVEV (reference sequence). This CDR3 region has 14 residues. V lost 0 bases and J lost 4, with 9 bases in between. Here the CDR3 reads CASSLSRTVYGYTF. As DNA, the CDR3 is TGTGCCAGCAGTTTATCCCGGACAGTCTATGGCTACACCTTC.

The V call is TRBV3-1 (or the pseudogene TRBV3-2), the J call TRBJ2-1, with 9 bases identical to TRBD1. The CDR3 length is 16 residues. J gave up 8 bases and V 4 bases, and 12 bases lay outside the gene matches. CDR1 LGHDT and CDR2 YNNKEL come from the germline V gene (reference sequence). The CDR3, as DNA: TGTGCCAGCAGCCGACAGGGGGACAATTACAATGATGAGCAGTTCTTC. It codes for CASSRQGDNYNDEQFF.

V usage is TRBV11-3 and J usage is TRBJ1-1; possible D gene TRBD1, 5 bases. CDR3 size: 13 residues. Per the germline V gene, CDR1 is SGHNT and CDR2 is YENEEA. The V end lost 2 bases, the J end lost 1 base, and 5 bases lay between the germline ends. In DNA, the CDR3 is TGTGCCAGCAGCTTAAGGGGGAACACTGAAGCTTTCTTT. Translated, it gives CASSLRGNTEAFF. Combining the CDR3 with reference TRBV11-3 and TRBJ1-1 gives the whole variable domain EAGVVQSPRYKIIEKKQPVAFWCNPISGHNTLYWYLQNLGQGPELLIRYENEEAVDDSQLPKDRFSAERLKGVDSTLKIQPAELGDSAVYLCASSLRGNTEAFFGQGTRLTVV.